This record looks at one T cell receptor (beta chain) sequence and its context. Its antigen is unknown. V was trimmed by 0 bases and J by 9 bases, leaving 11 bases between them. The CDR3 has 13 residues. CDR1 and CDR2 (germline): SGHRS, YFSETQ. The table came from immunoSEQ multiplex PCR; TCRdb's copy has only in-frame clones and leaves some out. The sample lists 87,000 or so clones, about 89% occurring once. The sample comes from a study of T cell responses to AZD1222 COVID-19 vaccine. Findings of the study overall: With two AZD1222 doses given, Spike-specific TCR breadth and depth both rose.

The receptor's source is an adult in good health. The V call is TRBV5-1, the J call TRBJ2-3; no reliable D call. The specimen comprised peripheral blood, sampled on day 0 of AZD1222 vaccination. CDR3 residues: CASSLAGFDTQYF. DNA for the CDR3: TGCGCCAGCAGCTTGGCTGGTTTTGACACGCAGTATTTT.